The rows below give T cell receptor beta chains drawn from one sample of a study of shared clonotypes between healthy human individuals. The data were produced by immunoSEQ multiplex PCR, yet TCRdb's version contains in-frame clones alone and is incomplete. Of roughly 2,300,000 clones listed, around 90% are singletons. Material for sequencing was naive CD4+ T cells from PBMCs. The receptors were gathered from a man aged 18 to 30 in good health. Some clones in this sample may be carry-over from other donors' samples. The CDR3 runs from the conserved cysteine through the conserved F or W. The order of the fields is V gene, J gene, CDR3 protein.

TRBV4-1	TRBJ2-3	CASSHQGTSTDTQYF
TRBV7-3	TRBJ1-2	CASKILTGFYGYTF
TRBV28	TRBJ1-4	CASTTLAAPKLFF
TRBV9	TRBJ2-1	CASSEGGGRYNEQFF
TRBV6-6	TRBJ1-5	CASRGVGNQPQHF
TRBV2	TRBJ2-7	CASSKTGSEEQYF
TRBV6-1	TRBJ1-1	CASSVDFEAFF
TRBV28	TRBJ2-7	CASRLTGLAISYEQYF
TRBV7-8	TRBJ2-5	CASSLAETGGGQTQYF
TRBV5-1	TRBJ2-3	CASSLVVDPTSTDTQYF
TRBV4-2	TRBJ2-1	CASSQDGGEASGRLSPSYNEQFF
TRBV13	TRBJ2-5	CASSRITAGTGQERETQYF
TRBV9	TRBJ2-1	CASSVEGRSYNEQFF
TRBV27	TRBJ2-5	CASSLIGQDRSKTQYF
TRBV5-1	TRBJ1-2	CASSLAGEGYTF
TRBV25-1	TRBJ2-7	CASSGKGWEQYF
TRBV19	TRBJ1-1	CASSLPSTGAQAFF
TRBV28	TRBJ1-3	CASGMGQISGNTIYF
TRBV7-9	TRBJ1-5	CASSPSGQGSSQPQHF
TRBV19	TRBJ2-7	CASSSGETYEQYF
TRBV7-3	TRBJ1-1	CASSVGAPGTEAFF
TRBV5-1	TRBJ1-4	CASSRTKGGYEDEKLFF
TRBV30	TRBJ2-6	CAWGGTGANVLTF
TRBV30	TRBJ1-5	CAWSQDSNQPQHF
TRBV5-5	TRBJ1-3	CASSSNTVHSGNTIYF
TRBV13	TRBJ2-3	CASSLLGTDTQYF
TRBV11-2	TRBJ1-6	CASSFVGRSFHF
TRBV7-9	TRBJ2-3	CASSFVSPGDWASTDTQYF
TRBV10-2	TRBJ2-1	CASSLPGQGINEQFF
TRBV6-1	TRBJ2-1	CASSEVRGLAGEEQFF
TRBV5-1	TRBJ1-3	CASSPSPGISGNTIYF
TRBV5-1	TRBJ2-1	CASSVTNNEQFF
TRBV30	TRBJ2-2	CAWSVGNTGELFF
TRBV5-4	TRBJ2-3	CASSRDTLTSVHTDTQYF
TRBV13	TRBJ2-4	CASSGDSGRDEGRAKNIQYF
TRBV6-4	TRBJ2-1	CASSAGTSNEQFF
TRBV7-8	TRBJ1-2	CASSPPGVLYGYTF
TRBV19	TRBJ2-3	CASSMSGDTQYF
TRBV9	TRBJ1-2	CASSPHRGTGVGGYTF
TRBV30	TRBJ1-2	CAWSVEGTYGYTF
TRBV6-5	TRBJ2-2	CASSPWGGPGELFF
TRBV2	TRBJ1-1	CASRDRDTFFF
TRBV5-1	TRBJ1-2	CASSLSRQNYGYTF
TRBV29-1	TRBJ2-7	CSSKGPGAYEQYF
TRBV29-1	TRBJ2-1	CSVDSSSYNEQFF
TRBV5-1	TRBJ1-1	CASSPRPTGDPEAFF
TRBV9	TRBJ2-1	CASSVGLAGGPGGEQFF
TRBV28	TRBJ1-1	CASSLSSLGGMGIGTEAFF
TRBV7-9	TRBJ2-1	CASSPLKGGSYNEQFF